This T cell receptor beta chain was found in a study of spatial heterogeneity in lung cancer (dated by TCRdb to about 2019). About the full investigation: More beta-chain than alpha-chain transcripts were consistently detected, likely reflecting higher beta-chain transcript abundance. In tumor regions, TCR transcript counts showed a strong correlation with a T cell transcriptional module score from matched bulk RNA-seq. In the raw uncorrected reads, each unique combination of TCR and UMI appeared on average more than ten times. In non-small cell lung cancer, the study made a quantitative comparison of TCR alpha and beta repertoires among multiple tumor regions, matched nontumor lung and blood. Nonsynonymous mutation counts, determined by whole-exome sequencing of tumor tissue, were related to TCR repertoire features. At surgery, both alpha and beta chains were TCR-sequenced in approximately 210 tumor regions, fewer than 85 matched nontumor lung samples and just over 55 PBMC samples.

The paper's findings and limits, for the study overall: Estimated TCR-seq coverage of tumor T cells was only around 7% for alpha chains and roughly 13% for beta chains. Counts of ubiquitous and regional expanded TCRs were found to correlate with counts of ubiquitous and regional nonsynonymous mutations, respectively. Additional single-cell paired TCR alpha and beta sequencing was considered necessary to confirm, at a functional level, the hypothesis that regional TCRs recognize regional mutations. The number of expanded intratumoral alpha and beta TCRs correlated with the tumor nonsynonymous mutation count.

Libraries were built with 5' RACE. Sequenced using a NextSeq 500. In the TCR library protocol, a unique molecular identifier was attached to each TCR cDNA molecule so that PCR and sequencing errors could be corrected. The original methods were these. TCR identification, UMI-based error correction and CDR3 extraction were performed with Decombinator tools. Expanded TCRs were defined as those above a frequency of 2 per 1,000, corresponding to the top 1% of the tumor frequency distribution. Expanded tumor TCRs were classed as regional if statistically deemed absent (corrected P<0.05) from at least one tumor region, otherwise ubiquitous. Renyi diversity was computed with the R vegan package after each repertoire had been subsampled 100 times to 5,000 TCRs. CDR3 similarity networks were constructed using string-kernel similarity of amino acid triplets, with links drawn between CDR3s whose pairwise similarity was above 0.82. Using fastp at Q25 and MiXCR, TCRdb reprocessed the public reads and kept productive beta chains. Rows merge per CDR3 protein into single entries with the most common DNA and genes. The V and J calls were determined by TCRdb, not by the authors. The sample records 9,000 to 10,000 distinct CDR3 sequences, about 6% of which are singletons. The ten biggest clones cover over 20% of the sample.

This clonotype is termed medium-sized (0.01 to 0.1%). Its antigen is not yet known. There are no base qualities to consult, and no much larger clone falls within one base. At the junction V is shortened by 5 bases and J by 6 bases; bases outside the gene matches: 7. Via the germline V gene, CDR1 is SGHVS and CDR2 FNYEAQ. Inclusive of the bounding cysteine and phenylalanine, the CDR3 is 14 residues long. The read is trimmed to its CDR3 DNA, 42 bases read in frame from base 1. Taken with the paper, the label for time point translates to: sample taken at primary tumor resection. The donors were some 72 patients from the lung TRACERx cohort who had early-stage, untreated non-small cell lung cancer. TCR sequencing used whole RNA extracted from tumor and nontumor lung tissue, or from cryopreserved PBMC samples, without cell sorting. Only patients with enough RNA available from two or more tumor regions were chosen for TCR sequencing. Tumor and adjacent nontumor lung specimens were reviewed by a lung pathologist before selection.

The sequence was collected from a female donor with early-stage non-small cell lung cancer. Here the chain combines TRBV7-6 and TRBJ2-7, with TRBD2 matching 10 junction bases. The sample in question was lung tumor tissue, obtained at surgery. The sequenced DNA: TGTGCCAGCAGCCTAAGCGGGGGGGTCCGCGAGCAGTACTTC. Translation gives CASSLSGGVREQYF.